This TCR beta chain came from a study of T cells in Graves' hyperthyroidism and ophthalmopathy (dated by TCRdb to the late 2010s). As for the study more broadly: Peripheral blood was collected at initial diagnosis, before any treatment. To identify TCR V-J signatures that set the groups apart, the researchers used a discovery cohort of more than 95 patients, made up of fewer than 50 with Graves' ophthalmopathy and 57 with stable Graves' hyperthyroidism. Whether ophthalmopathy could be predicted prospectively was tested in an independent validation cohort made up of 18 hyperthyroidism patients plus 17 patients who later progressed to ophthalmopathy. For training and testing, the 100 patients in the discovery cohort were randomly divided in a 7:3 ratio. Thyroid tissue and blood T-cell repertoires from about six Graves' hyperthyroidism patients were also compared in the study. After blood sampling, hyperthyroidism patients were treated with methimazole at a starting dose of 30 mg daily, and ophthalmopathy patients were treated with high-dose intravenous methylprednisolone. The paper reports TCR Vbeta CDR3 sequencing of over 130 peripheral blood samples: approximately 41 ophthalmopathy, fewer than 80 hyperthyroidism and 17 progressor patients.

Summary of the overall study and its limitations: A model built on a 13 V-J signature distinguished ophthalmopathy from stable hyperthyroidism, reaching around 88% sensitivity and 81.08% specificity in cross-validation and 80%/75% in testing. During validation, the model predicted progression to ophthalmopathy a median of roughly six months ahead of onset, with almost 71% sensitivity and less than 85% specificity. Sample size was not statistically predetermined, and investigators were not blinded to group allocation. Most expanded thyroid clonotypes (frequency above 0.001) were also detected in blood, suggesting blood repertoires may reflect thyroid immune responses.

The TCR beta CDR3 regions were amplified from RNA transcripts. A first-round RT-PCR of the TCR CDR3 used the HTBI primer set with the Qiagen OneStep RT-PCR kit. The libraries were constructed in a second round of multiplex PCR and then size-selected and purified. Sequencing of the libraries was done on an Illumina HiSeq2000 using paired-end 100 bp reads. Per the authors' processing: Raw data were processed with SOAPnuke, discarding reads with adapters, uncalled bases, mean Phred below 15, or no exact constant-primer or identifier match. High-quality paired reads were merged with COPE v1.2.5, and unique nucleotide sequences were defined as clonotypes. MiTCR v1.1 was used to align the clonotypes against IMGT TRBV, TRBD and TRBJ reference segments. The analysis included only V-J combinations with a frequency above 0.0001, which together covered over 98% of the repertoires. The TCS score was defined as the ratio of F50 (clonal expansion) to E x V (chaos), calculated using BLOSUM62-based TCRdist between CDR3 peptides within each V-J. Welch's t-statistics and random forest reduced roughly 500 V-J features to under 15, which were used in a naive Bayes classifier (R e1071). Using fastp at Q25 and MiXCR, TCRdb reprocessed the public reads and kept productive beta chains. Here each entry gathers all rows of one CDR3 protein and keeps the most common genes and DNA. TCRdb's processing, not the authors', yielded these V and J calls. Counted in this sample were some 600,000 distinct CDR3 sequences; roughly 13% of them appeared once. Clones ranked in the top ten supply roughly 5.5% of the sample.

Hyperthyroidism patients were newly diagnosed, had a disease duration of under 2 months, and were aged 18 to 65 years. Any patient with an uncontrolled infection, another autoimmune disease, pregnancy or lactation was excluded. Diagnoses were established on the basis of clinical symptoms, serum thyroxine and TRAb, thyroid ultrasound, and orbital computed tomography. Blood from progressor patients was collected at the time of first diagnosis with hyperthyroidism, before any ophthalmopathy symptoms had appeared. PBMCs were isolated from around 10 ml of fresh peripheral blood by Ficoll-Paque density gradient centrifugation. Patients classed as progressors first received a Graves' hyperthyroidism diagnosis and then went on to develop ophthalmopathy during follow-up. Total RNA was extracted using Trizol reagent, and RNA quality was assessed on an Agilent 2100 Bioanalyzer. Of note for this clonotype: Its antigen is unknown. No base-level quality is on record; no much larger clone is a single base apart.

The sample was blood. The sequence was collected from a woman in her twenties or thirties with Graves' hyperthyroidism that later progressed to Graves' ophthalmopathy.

The sequenced DNA: TGTGCCAGCAGCCAGGGCGGCCTCGGGGCGGGGTCTGGGGCCAACGTCCTGACTTTC. This encodes CASSQGGLGAGSGANVLTF. The chain couples TRBV14 to TRBJ2-6; a tentative D call is TRBD2 (6 bases match). The CDR3 goes from the cysteine to the phenylalanine over 19 residues. Only the CDR3 portion is preserved as DNA: 57 bases, with reading frame beginning at the first base. The germline V gene supplies CDR1 SGHDN and CDR2 FVKESK. Trimming removed 3 bases from V and 1 base from J, leaving 19 bases between the germline ends.